The source of this TCR beta chain is a study of blood T cell repertoires in COVID-19. Looking at the study overall: Sites in the United States, Italy and Spain provided acute and convalescent COVID-19 samples. T cells, B-cell-depleted T cells, or PBMCs supplied cDNA or gDNA.

Germline CDR1 and CDR2: LGHNA and YSLEER. There are 15 residues in the CDR3. V lost 1 base and J 9 bases, leaving 15 bases between the germline ends. In the authors' methods: Using reference gene primer amplification, nucleated cell counts were estimated. Clones were read by immunoSEQ multiplex PCR, and TCRdb kept only the in-frame ones, dropping some. Clone size and the V and J calls come from that table; the DNA yielded D and trimming. The data show some 260,000 clones, with around nine tenths seen just once and approximately 2.1% held by the top ten. This TCR was recovered from a woman aged 40 to 50 who had recovered from COVID-19. This chain connects TRBV4-3 to TRBJ2-2; a weak D match, TRBD2 (6 bases). Sequenced material: peripheral blood. Here the CDR3 reads CASSQVEGTRRELFF. The CDR3 DNA reads TGCGCCAGCAGCCAAGTGGAGGGGACCAGAAGGGAGCTGTTTTTT.